This TCR beta chain appears in the sequencing data of a study of T cell clonotyping in hematopoietic cell transplantation. Findings and limits, study-wide: Broader posttransplant TCR repertoire diversity was predicted by graft donor and pretransplant recipient Inverse Simpson Index values. Pathologically expanded recipient clonotypes increased progressively from day 30 to day 180 as diversity fell.

This clone was detected only once. Its antigen is as yet unknown. Clones were sequenced by immunoSEQ multiplex PCR, and TCRdb holds only the in-frame ones, with some missing. The sample includes 20,000 to 30,000 clones, 84% seen only once; the top ten take about a quarter. Time point described: recipient sample about 28 days before transplant, after cytoreduction. The receptor's source is a woman aged 55-70 years with acute myeloid leukemia. Some clones in this sample may be carry-over from other donors' samples. The sample here was peripheral blood mononuclear cells, taken before stem cell transplant.

Here the CDR3 DNA reads TGTGCCAGCAGTTGGGTAGGCGGGGGGGCCTCAGATACGCAGTATTTT. This gives the protein CASSWVGGGASDTQYF. The chain carries TRBV6-5 and TRBJ2-3; 9 bases align to TRBD2. The length of the CDR3 is 16 residues. Germline CDR1 MNHEY, CDR2 SVGAGI. The V and J ends lost 4 bases and 4 bases, in that order; junction bases with no gene match: 9.